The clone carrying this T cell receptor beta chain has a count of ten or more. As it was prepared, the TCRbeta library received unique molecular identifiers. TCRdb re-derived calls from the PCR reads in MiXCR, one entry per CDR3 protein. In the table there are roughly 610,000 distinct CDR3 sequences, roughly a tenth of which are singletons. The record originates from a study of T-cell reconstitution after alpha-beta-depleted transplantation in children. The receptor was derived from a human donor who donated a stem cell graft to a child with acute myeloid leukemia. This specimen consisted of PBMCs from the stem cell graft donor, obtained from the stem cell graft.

CDR3 sequence reads: CSDAKGTNNEQFF. In nucleotides, the CDR3 is TGCAGCGACGCTAAGGGCACCAACAATGAGCAGTTCTTC. This chain connects TRBV29-1 to TRBJ2-1, with no clear D. V was pared by 7 bases and J by 5 bases, with 15 bases between. The germline V gene has CDR1 SQVTM and CDR2 ANQGSEA. The CDR3 has 13 residues.